Below are 17 T cell receptor beta chains sequenced from a single sample in a study of T cells in Graves' hyperthyroidism and ophthalmopathy. Amplification yielded TCR beta CDR3 regions, with RNA transcripts as the source. Primed by the HTBI set, a first-round RT-PCR was run on the TCR CDR3. TCRdb independently ran MiXCR on the multiplex PCR reads; one entry per CDR3 protein. The table has approximately 690,000 distinct CDR3 sequences, 13% to 15% seen once. The sample consisted of blood. The receptors here all came from a woman aged 45-65 years with Graves' ophthalmopathy.

This clonotype was recorded at least ten times. The V call is TRBV18, the J call TRBJ2-2, with D tentatively TRBD2 (5 bases). The CDR3 length is 14 residues. V shed 3 bases and J shed 3 bases, with 8 bases lying between them. CDR1 and CDR2 (germline): KGHSH, LQKENI. CDR3 protein: CASSPRADTGELFF. The CDR3 bases are TGTGCCAGCTCACCGCGGGCAGACACCGGGGAGCTGTTTTTT.

The rearrangement links TRBV4-1 to TRBJ2-3; D not resolved. V was cut by 8 bases and J by 1 base, with 13 bases left in between. The CDR3 runs to 14 residues. The germline V gene has CDR1 MGHRA and CDR2 YSYEKL. The CDR3 nucleotides read TGCGCCAGCCAAGACGTGGGCCGCACAGATACGCAGTATTTT. Translated: CASQDVGRTDTQYF.

The chain joins TRBV7-6 to TRBJ1-1; D is possibly TRBD1 (5 bases). Germline CDR1 is SGHVS and CDR2 is FNYEAQ. The CDR3 length is 15 residues. V lost 5 bases to trimming and J lost 2 bases, with 15 bases between them. The CDR3 DNA follows: TGTGCCAGCAGCCCAACGGGGGGGATCAACACTGAAGCTTTCTTT. It is translated as CASSPTGGINTEAFF.

This clonotype has a count of ten or more. The chain joins TRBV20-1 to TRBJ2-1; TRBD2 is a possible D gene (7 bases). Trimming took off 6 bases at V and 0 bases at J, with 24 bases between the two ends. Germline CDR1 reads DFQATT; CDR2 reads SNEGSKA (reference sequence). There are 18 residues in the CDR3. Here the CDR3 reads CSADPGASGASSYNEQFF. The CDR3 DNA sequence: TGCAGTGCCGACCCAGGGGCTAGCGGTGCGAGCTCCTACAATGAGCAGTTCTTC.

This clonotype was counted ten times or more. The chain has TRBV12-3 or TRBV12-4 and TRBJ1-2, with no clear D. Trimming pared 4 bases from V and 4 bases from J, leaving 7 bases between. This CDR3 region has 12 residues. The CDR3 bases are TGTGCCAGCAGTTACAGCCTCTATGGCTACACCTTC. Translated: CASSYSLYGYTF.

This clonotype has only a few counts. A much larger clone differs from this one at a single base, so this may be a read error. The CDR3 sequence: CASSLSRVASYNEQFF. The CDR3 DNA follows: TGTGCCAGCAGCTTAAGTAGGGTAGCGAGCTACAATGAGCAGTTCTTC. The chain uses TRBV7-9 and TRBJ2-1; TRBD2 might be the D (5 bases). Per the germline V gene, CDR1 is SEHNR and CDR2 is FQNEAQ (reference sequence). The CDR3 consists of 16 residues. The V gene lost 2 bases and the J gene lost 3 bases, with 14 bases spanning the gap.

This chain joins TRBV28 and TRBJ1-3; TRBD1 is a possible D gene (6 bases). This CDR3 spans 16 amino acids. Germline V gene sequence: CDR1 MDHEN, CDR2 SYDVKM. Trimming shortened V by 4 bases and J by 4 bases, and 17 bases separated the two germline ends. CDR3 sequence reads: CASSSPGHRAGNTIYF. As DNA, the CDR3 is TGTGCCAGCAGTTCACCGGGACACCGGGCAGGAAACACCATATATTTT.

The sample holds many counts of this clonotype. The chain carries TRBV7-8 and TRBJ2-7, with D unresolved. There are 14 residues in the CDR3. The V gene lost 5 bases and the J gene lost 4 bases, with 15 bases spanning the gap. Germline V gene sequence: CDR1 SGHVS, CDR2 FQNEAQ. CDR3 DNA sequence: TGTGCCAGCAGCCCTAGACTTCAGAGTTACGAGCAGTACTTC. It yields the protein CASSPRLQSYEQYF.

This chain joins TRBV7-3 and TRBJ2-2, with D possibly matching TRBD2 (5 bases). The CDR3 covers 15 residues. Germline loops: CDR1 SGHTA, CDR2 FQGTGA. The ends were cut back, 4 bases at V and 7 bases at J, with 16 bases in the middle. The CDR3: CASSSGLGGDGELFF. The DNA of the CDR3 is TGTGCCAGCAGCTCAGGACTCGGTGGAGACGGGGAGCTGTTTTTT.

The chain is built from TRBV4-3 and TRBJ2-7; 8 bases map to TRBD1. Germline loops: CDR1 LGHNA, CDR2 YSLEER. There are 15 residues in the CDR3. The V segment lost 3 bases and the J segment 2 bases; nucleotides outside the gene matches: 6. The CDR3 loop is CASSQEQGVPYEQYF. The CDR3 nucleotides are TGCGCCAGCAGCCAGGAACAGGGGGTTCCCTACGAGCAGTACTTC.

This clonotype was recorded a few times. The CDR3 loop reads CASSQESSGLPEQFF. The CDR3 DNA follows: TGTGCCAGCAGCCAAGAATCTAGCGGGCTTCCTGAGCAGTTCTTC. The chain has TRBV3-1 and TRBJ2-1; 8 positions agree with TRBD2. V shed 0 bases and J 9 bases; nucleotides not matched to a gene: 7. This CDR3 has 15 residues. Germline V gene lookup returns CDR1 LGHDT and CDR2 YNNKEL (reference sequence).

The chain recombines TRBV9 with TRBJ2-1; the match to TRBD2 covers 8 bases. The CDR3 covers 19 residues. The germline V gene encodes CDR1 SGDLS and CDR2 YYNGEE. V dropped 4 bases and J dropped 1; count of bases not matched to a gene: 16. CDR3: CASSNSWALADRSYNEQFF. The DNA for the CDR3 is TGTGCCAGCAGCAATAGCTGGGCACTAGCGGATCGATCCTACAATGAGCAGTTCTTC.

The table lists this clonotype with many counts. The rearrangement uses TRBV27 and TRBJ2-7, with 7 bases aligning to TRBD1. Germline CDR1 reads MNHEY; CDR2 reads SMNVEV (reference sequence). J was trimmed by 7 bases and V by 5 bases; bases with no gene match: 5. This CDR3 spans 12 amino acids. The DNA of the CDR3 is TGTGCCAGCAGTATCTACAGGGGTGAGCAGTACTTC. It specifies CASSIYRGEQYF.

The CDR3 nucleotides are TGTGCCAGCAGCTTAGATGGGGGCCGCTCTGGAGGGACCCAGTACTTC. Translating it yields CASSLDGGRSGGTQYF. The V gene is TRBV7-2, the J gene TRBJ2-5; TRBD1 might be the D (6 bases). The CDR3 covers 16 residues. Trimming took off 1 base at V and 7 bases at J, with 19 bases between the two ends. Germline V gene sequence: CDR1 SGHTA, CDR2 FQGNSA.

This clonotype was recorded many times. This chain links TRBV20-1 with TRBJ1-2, with 9 bases that match TRBD1. Trimming took 3 bases from V and 5 from J; bases not matched to a gene: 7. The CDR3 loop spans 14 amino acids. Germline V lookup: CDR1 DFQATT, CDR2 SNEGSKA (reference sequence). The CDR3 DNA reads TGCAGTGCTAGCAGGACAGGGGTCGGGTATGGCTACACCTTC. Amino acids: CSASRTGVGYGYTF.

In its sample, this clonotype was seen a few times. This chain uses TRBV20-1 with TRBJ1-6; TRBD1 agrees at 9 bases. J was trimmed by 4 bases and V by 6 bases; bases with no gene match: 7. Germline loops: CDR1 DFQATT, CDR2 SNEGSKA (reference sequence). There are 15 residues in the CDR3. CDR3 protein: CSARTGEIYNSPLHF. The DNA for the CDR3 is TGCAGTGCAAGGACAGGGGAGATATATAATTCACCCCTCCACTTT.

The rearrangement uses TRBV9 and TRBJ1-2; possibly TRBD1 for D (5 bases). Germline V gene sequence: CDR1 SGDLS, CDR2 YYNGEE. V gave up 0 bases and J gave up 6 bases, with 18 bases separating them. CDR3 length: 16 residues. The CDR3: CASSVVGAAGQDGYTF. The CDR3 DNA is TGTGCCAGCAGCGTAGTAGGGGCCGCAGGCCAAGATGGCTACACCTTC.